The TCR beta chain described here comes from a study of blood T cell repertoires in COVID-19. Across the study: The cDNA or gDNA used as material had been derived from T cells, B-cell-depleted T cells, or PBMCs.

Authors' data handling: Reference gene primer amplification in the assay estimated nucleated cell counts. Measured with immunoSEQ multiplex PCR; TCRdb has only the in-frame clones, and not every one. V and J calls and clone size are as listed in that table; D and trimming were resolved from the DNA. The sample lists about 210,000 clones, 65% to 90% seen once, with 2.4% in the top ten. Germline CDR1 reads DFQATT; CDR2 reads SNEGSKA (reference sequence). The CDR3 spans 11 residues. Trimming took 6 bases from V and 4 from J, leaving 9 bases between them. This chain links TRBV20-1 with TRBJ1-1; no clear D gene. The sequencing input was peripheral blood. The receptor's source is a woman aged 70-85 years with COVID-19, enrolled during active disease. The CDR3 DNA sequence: TGCAGTGCGTCTGCGGGCACTGAAGCTTTCTTT. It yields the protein CSASAGTEAFF.